This TCR beta chain stems from a study of graft-versus-host responses after intestinal transplantation. Study-level information: Transplant recipients had multivisceral, liver-intestinal, or isolated intestinal grafts. All recipients were given anti-thymocyte globulin induction, and tacrolimus and steroids were then administered for 2 to 4 years.

Turning to this clone: The antigen is not known.

Clones were read by immunoSEQ multiplex PCR, and TCRdb kept only the in-frame ones, dropping some. Here the sample spans 35,000 to 45,000 clones, about 91% being singletons. Trimming took off 0 bases at V and 1 base at J, with 12 bases between the two ends. There are 16 residues in the CDR3. CDR1 is SGHRS, CDR2 YFSETQ, per germline. Whole-study results and caveats: The study associated peak circulating GvH clone levels with early post-transplant HvG declines.

V usage is TRBV5-1 and J usage is TRBJ2-3; D may correspond to TRBD1 or TRBD2 (5 bases each). The sequence was collected from a human patient who received an intestinal transplant, so some T cells may come from the graft donor. Sequencing used PBMCs, obtained 524 days after transplant. In DNA form, the CDR3 reads TGCGCCAGCAGCTTGGTTGGGACGGACCGCACAGATACGCAGTATTTT. It is translated as CASSLVGTDRTDTQYF.